This T cell receptor (beta chain) was found in a study of blood T cell repertoires in COVID-19. Study in general: Acute and convalescent COVID-19 samples came from the United States, Italy and Spain.

The table came from immunoSEQ multiplex PCR; TCRdb's copy has only in-frame clones and leaves some out. The table has fewer than 300,000 clones, roughly 90% seen once. CDR3 length equals 14 residues. V was cut by 5 bases and J by 6 bases, with 15 bases left in between. CDR1 is LNHDA and CDR2 is SQIVND in the germline V gene (reference sequence). This clonotype was sampled from a woman aged 25 to 39 who had recovered from COVID-19. The sequencing sample was made of PBMCs or T cells enriched from blood (not recorded which). V is TRBV19 and J is TRBJ2-3; D is uncertain. The CDR3, as DNA: TGTGCCAGTAGTCCCGCCATTTCGAGGGATACGCAGTATTTT. Amino acids: CASSPAISRDTQYF.